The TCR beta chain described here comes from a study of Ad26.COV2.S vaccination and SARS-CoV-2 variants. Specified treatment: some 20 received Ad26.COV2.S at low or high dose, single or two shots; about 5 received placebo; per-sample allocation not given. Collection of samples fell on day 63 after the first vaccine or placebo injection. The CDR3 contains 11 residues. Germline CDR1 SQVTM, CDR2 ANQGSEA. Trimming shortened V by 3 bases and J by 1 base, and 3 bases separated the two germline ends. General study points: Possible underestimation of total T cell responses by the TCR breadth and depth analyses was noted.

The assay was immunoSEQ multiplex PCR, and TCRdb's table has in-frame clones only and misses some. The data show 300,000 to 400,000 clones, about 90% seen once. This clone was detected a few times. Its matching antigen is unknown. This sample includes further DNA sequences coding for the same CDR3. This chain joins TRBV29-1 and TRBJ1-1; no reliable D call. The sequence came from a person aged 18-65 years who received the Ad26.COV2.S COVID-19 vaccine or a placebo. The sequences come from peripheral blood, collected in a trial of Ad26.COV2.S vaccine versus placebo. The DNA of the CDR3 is TGCAGCGTTGAGGGGAACACTGAAGCTTTCTTT. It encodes CSVEGNTEAFF.